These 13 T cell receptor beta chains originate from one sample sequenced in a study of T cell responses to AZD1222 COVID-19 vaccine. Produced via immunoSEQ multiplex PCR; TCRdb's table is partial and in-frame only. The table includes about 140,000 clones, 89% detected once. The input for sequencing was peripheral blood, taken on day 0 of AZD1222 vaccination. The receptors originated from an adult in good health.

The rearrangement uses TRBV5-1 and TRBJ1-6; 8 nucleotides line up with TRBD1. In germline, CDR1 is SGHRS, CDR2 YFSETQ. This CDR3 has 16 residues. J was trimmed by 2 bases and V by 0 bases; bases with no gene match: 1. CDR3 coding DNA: TGCGCCAGCAGCTTGGCGGGACAGGCCTATAATTCACCCCTCCACTTT. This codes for CASSLAGQAYNSPLHF.

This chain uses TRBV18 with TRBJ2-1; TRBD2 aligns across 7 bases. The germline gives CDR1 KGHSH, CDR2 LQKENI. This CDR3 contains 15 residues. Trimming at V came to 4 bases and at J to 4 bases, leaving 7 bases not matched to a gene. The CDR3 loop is CASSRPGGPYNEQFF. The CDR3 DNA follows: TGTGCCAGCTCACGCCCGGGGGGACCTTACAATGAGCAGTTCTTC.

CDR3 sequence reads: CAWSVSAGGLGEQYF. The CDR3 DNA reads as TGTGCCTGGAGTGTATCTGCAGGGGGGCTGGGCGAGCAGTACTTC. The V gene is TRBV30, the J gene TRBJ2-7; TRBD1 is a possible D gene (7 bases). Trimming stripped 0 bases from V and 6 bases from J, with 18 bases between. CDR1 and CDR2 (germline): GTSNPN, SVGIG (reference sequence). The CDR3 contains 15 residues. Together with reference TRBV30 and TRBJ2-7, the CDR3 gives the full variable domain: SQTIHQWPATLVQPVGSPLSLECTVEGTSNPNLYWYRQAAGRGLQLLFYSVGIGQISSEVPQNLSASRPQDRQFILSSKKLLLSDSGFYLCAWSVSAGGLGEQYFGPGTRLTVT.

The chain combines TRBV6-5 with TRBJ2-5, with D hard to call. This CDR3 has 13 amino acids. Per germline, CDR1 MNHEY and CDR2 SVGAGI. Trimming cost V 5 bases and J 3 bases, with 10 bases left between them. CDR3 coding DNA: TGTGCCAGCAGTCTCATATCCGAAGAGACCCAGTACTTC. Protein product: CASSLISEETQYF.

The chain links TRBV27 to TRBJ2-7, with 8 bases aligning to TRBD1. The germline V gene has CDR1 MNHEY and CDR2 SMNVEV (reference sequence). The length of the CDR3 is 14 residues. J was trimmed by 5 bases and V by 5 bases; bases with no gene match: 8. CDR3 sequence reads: CASSLDRGRNEQYF. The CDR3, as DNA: TGTGCCAGCAGTCTAGACAGGGGAAGGAACGAGCAGTACTTC.

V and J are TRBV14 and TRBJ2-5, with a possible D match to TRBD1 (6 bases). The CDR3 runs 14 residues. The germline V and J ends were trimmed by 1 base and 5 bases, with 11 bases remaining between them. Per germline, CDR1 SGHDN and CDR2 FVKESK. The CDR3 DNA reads TGTGCCAGCAGCCAAGGGGGGCTGGGGGAGACCCAGTACTTC. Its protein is CASSQGGLGETQYF.

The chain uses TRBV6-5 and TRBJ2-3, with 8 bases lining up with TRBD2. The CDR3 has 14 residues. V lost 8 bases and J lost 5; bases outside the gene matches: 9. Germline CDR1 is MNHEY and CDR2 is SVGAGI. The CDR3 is CASGSGGQGDTQYF. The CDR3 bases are TGTGCCAGCGGGTCGGGGGGGCAAGGAGATACGCAGTATTTT.

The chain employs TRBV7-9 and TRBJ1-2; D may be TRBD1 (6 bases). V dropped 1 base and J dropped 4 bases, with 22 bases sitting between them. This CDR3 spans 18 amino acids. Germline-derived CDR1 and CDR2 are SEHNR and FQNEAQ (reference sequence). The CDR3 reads CASSLGLEAGGDSYGYTF. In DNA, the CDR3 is TGTGCCAGCAGCTTAGGACTGGAGGCTGGGGGCGACAGCTATGGCTACACCTTC.

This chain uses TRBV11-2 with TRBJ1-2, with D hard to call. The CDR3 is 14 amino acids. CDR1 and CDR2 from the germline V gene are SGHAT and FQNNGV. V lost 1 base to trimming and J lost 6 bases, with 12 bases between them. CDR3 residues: CASSLAQVRNGYTF. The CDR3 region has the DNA TGTGCCAGCAGCTTAGCCCAGGTTAGGAATGGCTACACCTTC.

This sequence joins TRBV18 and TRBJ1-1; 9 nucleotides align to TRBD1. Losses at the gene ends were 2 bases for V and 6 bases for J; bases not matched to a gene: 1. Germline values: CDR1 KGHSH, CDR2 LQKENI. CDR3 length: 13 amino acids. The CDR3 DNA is TGTGCCAGCTCACCATGGGACAGGGCTGAAGCTTTCTTT. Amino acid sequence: CASSPWDRAEAFF.

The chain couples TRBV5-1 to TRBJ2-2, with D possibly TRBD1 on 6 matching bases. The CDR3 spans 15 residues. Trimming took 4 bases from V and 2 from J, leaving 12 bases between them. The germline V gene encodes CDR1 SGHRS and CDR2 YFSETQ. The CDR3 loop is CASSNRDKNTGELFF. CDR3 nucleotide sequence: TGCGCCAGCAGCAACCGGGACAAAAACACCGGGGAGCTGTTTTTT.

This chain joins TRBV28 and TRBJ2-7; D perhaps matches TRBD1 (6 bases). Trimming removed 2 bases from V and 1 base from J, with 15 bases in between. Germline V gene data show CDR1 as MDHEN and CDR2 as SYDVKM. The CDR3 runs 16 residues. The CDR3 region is CASSLSLQGPSYEQYF. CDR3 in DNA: TGTGCCAGCAGTTTAAGTCTTCAGGGGCCTTCCTACGAGCAGTACTTC.

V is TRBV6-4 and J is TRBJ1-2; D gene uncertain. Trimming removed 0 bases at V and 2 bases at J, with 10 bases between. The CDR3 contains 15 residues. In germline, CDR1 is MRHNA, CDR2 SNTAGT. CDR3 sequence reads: CASSDSPDTNYGYTF. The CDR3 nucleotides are TGTGCCAGCAGTGACTCCCCCGACACCAACTATGGCTACACCTTC.